A selection of T cell receptor beta chains follows, all from one sample in a study of T cells expressing NK-cell markers. TCRdb re-called the 5' RACE reads; one entry per CDR3 protein, DNA not given. This repertoire includes about 160,000 distinct CDR3 sequences. Sequencing used blood T cells: a sorted CD56 or NKG2C T cell subset, CD4+ or CD8+ T cells, or bulk PBMC T cells (not recorded which). These receptors all stem from a woman between 18 and 75 years old in good health. CDR3s include the opening cysteine and the closing phenylalanine or tryptophan. Each record gives: V gene, J gene, CDR3 protein.

>TRBV21-1|TRBJ2-4
CASSKIGRKNIQYF
>TRBV12-3/TRBV12-4|TRBJ1-2
CASSLVGYDRKRYGYTF
>TRBV10-3|TRBJ2-1
CAISESGRESYNEQFF
>TRBV5-4|TRBJ2-1
CASSLRQVVGYNEQFF
>TRBV29-1|TRBJ2-7
CSGRDSVSYEQYF
>TRBV5-6|TRBJ1-5
CASSLGSGGSNQPQHF
>TRBV29-1|TRBJ1-1
CSVANPPGTGNTEAFF
>TRBV2|TRBJ2-3
CASIPDQGRTDTQYF
>TRBV6-1|TRBJ1-1
CASSETGPLNTEAFF
>TRBV29-1|TRBJ1-1
CSVLGGLNTEAFF
>TRBV2|TRBJ2-1
CASREGYNEQFF
>TRBV11-2|TRBJ2-5
CASSLGYQETQYF
>TRBV20-1|TRBJ2-7
CSARPGTKIYEQYF
>TRBV4-1|TRBJ2-3
CASSQVLAGAQYF